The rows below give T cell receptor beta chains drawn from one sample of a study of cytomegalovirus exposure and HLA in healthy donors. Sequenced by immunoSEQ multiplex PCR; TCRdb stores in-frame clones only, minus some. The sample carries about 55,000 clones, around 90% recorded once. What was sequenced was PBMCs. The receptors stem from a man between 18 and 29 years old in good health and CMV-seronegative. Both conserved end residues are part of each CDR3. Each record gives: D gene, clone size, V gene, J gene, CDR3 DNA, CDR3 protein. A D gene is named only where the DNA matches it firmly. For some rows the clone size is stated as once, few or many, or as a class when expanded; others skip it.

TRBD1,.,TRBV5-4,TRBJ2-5,TGTGCCAGCAGCCGACAGGGTTCTGAGACCCAGTACTTC,CASSRQGSETQYF
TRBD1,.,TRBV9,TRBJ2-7,TGTGCCAGCAGCGGCGCAGGGGGCCTCGCTCCCTACGAGCAGTACTTC,CASSGAGGLAPYEQYF
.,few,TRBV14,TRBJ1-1,TGTGCCAGCAGCCGGACGAATTTTAGGGGTGGGAACACTGAAGCTTTCTTT,CASSRTNFRGGNTEAFF
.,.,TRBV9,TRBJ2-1,TGTGCCAGCAGCGTTGGGACTGAGTACCCTGAGCAGTTCTTC,CASSVGTEYPEQFF
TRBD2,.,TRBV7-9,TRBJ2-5,TGTGCCAGCAGCTTGGCTAGCGGTAAACAAGAGACCCAGTACTTC,CASSLASGKQETQYF
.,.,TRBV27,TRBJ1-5,TGTGCCAGCAGTTCCGAGTATAGCAATCAGCCCCAGCATTTT,CASSSEYSNQPQHF
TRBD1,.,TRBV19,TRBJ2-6,TGTGCCAGTACCGTTAGGACAGGGGAGGCTGGGGCCAACGTCCTGACTTTC,CASTVRTGEAGANVLTF
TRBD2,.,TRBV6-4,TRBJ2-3,TGTGCCAGCAGCCGAGGGAGCGGGGGCGATACGCAGTATTTT,CASSRGSGGDTQYF
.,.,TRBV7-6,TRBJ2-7,TGTGCCAGCAGCTTAGTCTGGGGCGCATCTAACGAGCAGTACTTC,CASSLVWGASNEQYF
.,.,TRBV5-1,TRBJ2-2,TGCGCCAGCAGCTTGGCGGTTCTGGGCCTAGCGAAAAGCACCGGGGAGCTGTTTTTT,CASSLAVLGLAKSTGELFF
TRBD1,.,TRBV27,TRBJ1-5,TGTGCCAGCAGTTTAGGGACAGGGCTTCAGCCCCAGCATTTT,CASSLGTGLQPQHF
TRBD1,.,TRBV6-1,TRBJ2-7,TGTGCCAGCAGGACAACCGGGACAGGGTATTACGAGCAGTACTTC,CASRTTGTGYYEQYF
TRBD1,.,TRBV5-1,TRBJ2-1,TGCGCCAGCAGCCGAACAGGGGGTGAGGGCAATGAGCAGTTCTTC,CASSRTGGEGNEQFF